Listed here are 23 T cell receptor beta chains from one sample, sequenced in a study of T cells in Graves' hyperthyroidism and ophthalmopathy. Regions amplified from RNA transcripts were the TCR beta CDR3 regions. A set of HTBI primers served as the primers for a first-round RT-PCR of the TCR CDR3. Using its own MiXCR run on the multiplex PCR reads, TCRdb lists one record per CDR3 protein. The sample shows fewer than 650,000 distinct CDR3 sequences, 13% to 15% of them seen only once. The sample consisted of blood. The receptor set was obtained from a woman aged 18 to 35 with Graves' ophthalmopathy.

This clonotype has a count of ten or more. The V gene is TRBV12-3 or TRBV12-4, the J gene TRBJ1-5, with D uncertain. The CDR3 has 15 amino acids. Deletions cut 4 bases from V and 0 bases from J, with 10 bases between. This CDR3 is CASSSPITSNQPQHF. CDR3 sequence (DNA): TGTGCCAGCAGTTCCCCGATTACTAGCAATCAGCCCCAGCATTTT.

This clonotype was seen only a few times. The J gene is TRBJ1-2, the V gene TRBV19; D is uncertain. V lost 5 bases and J 4 bases, leaving 8 bases between the germline ends. CDR1 and CDR2 from the germline V gene are LNHDA and SQIVND (reference sequence). The CDR3 is 12 residues long. For the CDR3, the DNA is TGTGCCAGTAGTGGGGTGGGCTATGGCTACACCTTC. It codes for CASSGVGYGYTF. Combining the CDR3 with reference TRBV19 and TRBJ1-2 gives the whole variable domain DGGITQSPKYLFRKEGQNVTLSCEQNLNHDAMYWYRQDPGQGLRLIYYSQIVNDFQKGDIAEGYSVSREKKESFPLTVTSAQKNPTAFYLCASSGVGYGYTFGSGTRLTVV.

In this sample, this clonotype turned up many times. V and J are TRBV27 and TRBJ1-4; no firm D call. The germline V and J ends were trimmed by 5 bases and 10 bases, with 20 bases remaining between them. This CDR3 is 15 amino acids long. Germline V gene sequence: CDR1 MNHEY, CDR2 SMNVEV (reference sequence). CDR3 protein: CASSAMDVLGRKLFF. The CDR3 DNA reads TGTGCCAGCAGTGCGATGGACGTTCTCGGGCGAAAACTGTTTTTT. Combining the CDR3 with reference TRBV27 and TRBJ1-4 gives the whole variable domain EAQVTQNPRYLITVTGKKLTVTCSQNMNHEYMSWYRQDPGLGLRQIYYSMNVEVTDKGDVPEGYKVSRKEKRNFPLILESPSPNQTSLYFCASSAMDVLGRKLFFGSGTQLSVL.

This clonotype was recorded at least ten times. The chain couples TRBV6-1 to TRBJ1-3; TRBD1 aligns across 8 bases. The length of the CDR3 is 15 residues. V was clipped by 6 bases and J by 1 base; unmatched bases: 5. CDR1 is MNHNS, CDR2 SASEGT, per germline. CDR3: CASRRTGGSGNTIYF. DNA for the CDR3: TGTGCCAGCAGAAGAACAGGGGGATCTGGAAACACCATATATTTT.

This chain joins TRBV19 and TRBJ2-5, with D maybe TRBD2 (5 bases). Germline V lookup: CDR1 LNHDA, CDR2 SQIVND (reference sequence). This CDR3 contains 12 residues. The germline V and J ends were trimmed by 3 bases and 4 bases, with 6 bases remaining between them. In DNA, the CDR3 is TGTGCCAGTAGTATTCGGGGAGAGACCCAGTACTTC. This gives the protein CASSIRGETQYF.

This clonotype was seen ten or more times. This rearrangement joins TRBV20-1 to TRBJ2-7, with 10 positions matching TRBD2. Losses at the gene ends were 3 bases for V and 0 bases for J; bases not matched to a gene: 8. Looked up from germline, CDR1 is DFQATT and CDR2 is SNEGSKA (reference sequence). The CDR3 runs to 16 residues. The CDR3 DNA is TGCAGTGCTAGGGGAGCCCTAGCGGGAGTCTCCTACGAGCAGTACTTC. This codes for CSARGALAGVSYEQYF.

This clonotype was counted ten times or more. The V and J genes are TRBV2 and TRBJ2-1; perhaps TRBD1 as D (6 bases). The CDR3 is 13 residues long. Germline CDR1 reads SNHLY; CDR2 reads FYNNEI. With 7 bases removed from V and 4 bases from J, the gap between germline ends came to 11 bases. This chain's CDR3 is CASTLTGYNEQFF. As DNA, the CDR3 is TGTGCCAGCACCCTGACAGGTTACAATGAGCAGTTCTTC.

In its sample, this clonotype was seen many times. The rearrangement uses TRBV7-6 and TRBJ2-3; tentative D call: TRBD2 (5 bases). Germline V gene lookup returns CDR1 SGHVS and CDR2 FNYEAQ. CDR3 size: 18 residues. V was shortened by 4 bases and J by 2 bases, with 22 bases between the two germline ends. CDR3 sequence: CASSSSSGWGTNTDTQYF. The CDR3 DNA reads TGTGCCAGCAGCTCCTCCTCGGGGTGGGGTACTAACACAGATACGCAGTATTTT.

Many counts were recorded for this clonotype. This chain links TRBV24-1 with TRBJ2-2, with 8 nucleotides matching TRBD2. CDR1 and CDR2 from the germline V gene are KGHDR and SFDVKD. Trimming took 0 bases from V and 3 from J; bases not matched to a gene: 2. The CDR3 consists of 16 residues. CDR3 sequence reads: CATSDLTSGDTGELFF. CDR3 coding DNA: TGTGCCACCAGTGATTTGACTAGCGGCGACACCGGGGAGCTGTTTTTT.

This chain uses TRBV4-3 with TRBJ2-7, with D perhaps matching TRBD2 (6 bases). Looked up from germline, CDR1 is LGHNA and CDR2 is YSLEER. The CDR3 totals 15 residues. V shed 1 base and J shed 3 bases, with 13 bases lying between them. The CDR3 here is CASSQGGLTIYEQYF. CDR3 nucleotides: TGCGCCAGCAGCCAAGGGGGACTGACTATCTACGAGCAGTACTTC.

This chain uses TRBV29-1 with TRBJ1-1; 9 nucleotides align to TRBD1. The CDR3 extends over 12 amino acids. V dropped 7 bases and J dropped 5; count of bases not matched to a gene: 5. Germline CDR1 reads SQVTM; CDR2 reads ANQGSEA. The CDR3 spells CSGHRGRTEAFF. Written as DNA, the CDR3 is TGCAGCGGGCACAGGGGGCGGACTGAAGCTTTCTTT.

This clonotype was detected ten times or more. The J gene is TRBJ2-7, the V gene TRBV27, with 9 bases that match TRBD2. V trimming: 6 bases; J trimming: 4 bases; junction bases outside the gene matches: 4. The germline V gene encodes CDR1 MNHEY and CDR2 SMNVEV (reference sequence). The CDR3 consists of 13 residues. This CDR3 is CASRPSGNYEQYF. DNA for the CDR3: TGTGCCAGCAGGCCTAGCGGGAATTACGAGCAGTACTTC.

This clonotype came up many times. The genes are TRBV13 and TRBJ2-7, with a tentative D call TRBD2 (6 bases). V lost 2 bases, J lost 4 bases, and 12 bases lay in between. The CDR3 runs 14 residues. CDR1 and CDR2 from the germline V gene are PRHDT and FYEKMQ (reference sequence). CDR3 loop: CASSLWSEGYEQYF. Written as DNA, the CDR3 is TGTGCCAGCAGCTTATGGTCGGAGGGGTACGAGCAGTACTTC.

This clonotype was counted at least ten times. The junction shows a germline mismatch at one end, possibly a read error. The J gene is TRBJ2-1, the V gene TRBV7-2; 11 bases align to TRBD1. The germline CDR1 and CDR2 sequences are SGHTA and FQGNSA. CDR3 size: 13 residues. The CDR3, as DNA: TGTGCCAGCAGCTTAATAGGGACAGGGGGTGGAATCTTC. Its translation is CASSLIGTGGGIF.

There are a few counts of this clonotype. The rearrangement joins TRBV6-2 or TRBV6-3 to TRBJ1-2, with D possibly being TRBD1 (6 bases). Trimming took 8 bases from V and 10 from J, leaving 23 bases between them. The CDR3 sequence is 14 residues long. The germline CDR1 and CDR2 sequences are MNHEY and SVGEGT. CDR3 sequence reads: CASLHRSRTENYTF. CDR3 coding DNA: TGTGCCAGCCTACACCGGTCCAGGACAGAGAACTACACCTTC.

This clonotype was counted only a few times. The chain joins TRBV9 to TRBJ1-1; a possible D gene is TRBD1 (5 bases). The CDR3 runs to 15 residues. CDR1 SGDLS and CDR2 YYNGEE come from the germline V gene. V was pared by 4 bases and J by 1 base, with 14 bases between. The CDR3 region is CASSPKVGGNTEAFF. The CDR3 nucleotides are TGTGCCAGCAGCCCCAAAGTCGGGGGGAACACTGAAGCTTTCTTT.

This chain uses TRBV15 with TRBJ1-2; 8 bases fit TRBD1. Germline lookup yields CDR1 LNHNV and CDR2 YYDKDF (reference sequence). The CDR3 is made up of 14 amino acids. J was trimmed by 7 bases and V by 8 bases; bases with no gene match: 12. CDR3 DNA sequence: TGTGCCACCTCGGGCCTCCAGGGGGCAGGTGGCTACACCTTC. This gives the protein CATSGLQGAGGYTF.

This clonotype occurred many times. The chain uses TRBV6-1 and TRBJ2-7; D is perhaps TRBD2 (5 bases). Germline assignment: CDR1 MNHNS and CDR2 SASEGT. The CDR3 spans 13 residues. Trimming removed 6 bases from V and 3 bases from J, with 12 bases in between. Here the CDR3 reads CASRHRGYYEQYF. The CDR3 DNA follows: TGTGCCAGCAGACACCGGGGATACTACGAGCAGTACTTC.

The chain employs TRBV20-1 and TRBJ2-7, with TRBD2 identical over 9 bases. V lost 4 bases and J lost 7; bases outside the gene matches: 11. The length of the CDR3 is 14 residues. CDR1 is DFQATT and CDR2 is SNEGSKA in the germline V gene (reference sequence). The CDR3 spells CSAIRAGGLGEQYF. In nucleotides, the CDR3 is TGCAGTGCTATAAGGGCGGGAGGGTTGGGTGAGCAGTACTTC.

This clonotype was seen only a few times. The chain joins TRBV27 to TRBJ2-1; TRBD1 agrees at 10 bases. The germline V gene has CDR1 MNHEY and CDR2 SMNVEV (reference sequence). CDR3 length: 16 amino acids. The trim removed 5 bases at V and 2 bases at J, leaving 6 bases unmatched. The CDR3, as DNA: TGTGCCAGCAGTCCAGGGGACAGGGGAACCTACAATGAGCAGTTCTTC. It translates to CASSPGDRGTYNEQFF.

In its sample, this clonotype was seen a few times. The chain recombines TRBV9 with TRBJ2-7; 7 nucleotides agree with TRBD1. Losses at the gene ends were 4 bases for V and 3 bases for J; bases not matched to a gene: 10. The CDR3 runs to 15 residues. Looked up from germline, CDR1 is SGDLS and CDR2 is YYNGEE. CDR3 sequence (DNA): TGTGCCAGCAGCACCTCGACAGGGACCGGCTACGAGCAGTACTTC. This encodes CASSTSTGTGYEQYF.

This clonotype was observed many times. CDR3 DNA: TGTGCCAGCAGTTACTCGATAAGTCAGCCCCAGCATTTT. Protein: CASSYSISQPQHF. This chain joins TRBV6-5 and TRBJ1-5; no clear D gene. Looked up from germline, CDR1 is MNHEY and CDR2 is SVGAGI. CDR3 length: 13 residues. Trimming shortened V by 0 bases and J by 6 bases, and 6 bases separated the two germline ends.

This clonotype was seen many times. The chain recombines TRBV11-2 with TRBJ2-3, with TRBD2 matching over 10 bases. Unmatched junction bases numbered 13, after V lost 5 bases and J lost 5 bases. The CDR3 has 17 residues. The V gene's germline CDR1 is SGHAT and CDR2 FQNNGV. CDR3 amino acids: CASSLGSPRLAGDTQYF. The DNA for the CDR3 is TGTGCCAGCAGCCTTGGGTCCCCTCGACTAGCGGGAGATACGCAGTATTTT.